This T cell receptor (beta chain) is from a study of T cells in Graves' hyperthyroidism and ophthalmopathy. Regions amplified from RNA transcripts were the TCR beta CDR3 regions. HTBI primers were used for first-round RT-PCR of the TCR CDR3. TCRdb redid the calling of the multiplex PCR reads with MiXCR, one entry per CDR3 protein. This sample has over 250,000 distinct CDR3 sequences, with less than 30% found just once. The CDR3 contains 18 residues. V dropped 4 bases and J dropped 6 bases, with 24 bases sitting between them. CDR1 MGHRA and CDR2 YSYEKL come from the germline V gene. This clonotype was seen many times.

Sequencing was done on a sample of blood. V and J are TRBV4-1 and TRBJ2-2, with TRBD2 as a possible D gene (5 bases). This sequence was found in a man aged 40-55 years with Graves' hyperthyroidism that later progressed to Graves' ophthalmopathy. The CDR3 nucleotides read TGCGCCAGCAGCCGCGATCTTCGGGCGGGCCTGACATCCGGGGAGCTGTTTTTT. Its protein is CASSRDLRAGLTSGELFF.